The 30 T cell receptor beta chains in this list originate from one sample, sequenced in a study of cytomegalovirus exposure and HLA in healthy donors. 60 Vbeta and 13 Jbeta primers were used in PCR. Using immunoSEQ multiplex PCR, the repertoire was profiled, and TCRdb retains in-frame clones only, with some absent. The data contain over 85,000 clones, about 60% of them singletons. Sequences were obtained from PBMCs. The receptors derive from a human donor in good health.

V gene TRBV28 combines with J gene TRBJ2-5, with D possibly being TRBD1 (6 bases). Looked up from germline, CDR1 is MDHEN and CDR2 is SYDVKM. This CDR3 has 14 residues. V lost 6 bases and J lost 2, with 13 bases in between. The DNA for the CDR3 is TGTGCCAGCAGGGGCAGGGGATGGCAAGAGACCCAGTACTTC. Protein: CASRGRGWQETQYF.

This sequence joins TRBV21-1 and TRBJ2-7; TRBD1, the table's D call, lacks a check against the DNA. TRBV21-1 is shown as a pseudogene. There are 14 residues in the CDR3. In nucleotides, the CDR3 is TGTGCCAGCAGCAAGAGGACAGGATCCGGGGAGCAGTACTTC. Residues: CASSKRTGSGEQYF.

The CDR3 protein is CASSQAPGTVTEAFF. In DNA, the CDR3 is TGCGCCAGCAGCCAAGCCCCCGGGACAGTCACTGAAGCTTTCTTT. The chain has TRBV4-1 and TRBJ1-1; 7 positions agree with TRBD1. Losses at the gene ends were 1 base for V and 4 bases for J; bases not matched to a gene: 6. CDR1 is MGHRA and CDR2 is YSYEKL in the germline V gene. This CDR3 spans 15 amino acids.

In its sample, this clone was seen a few times. The V and J genes are TRBV7-6 and TRBJ2-1; D may be TRBD2 (5 bases). Germline-derived CDR1 and CDR2 are SGHVS and FNYEAQ. The CDR3 spans 14 residues. V shed 1 base and J shed 5 bases, with 9 bases lying between them. In DNA form, the CDR3 reads TGTGCCAGCAGCTTAGAGACTACCAACAATGAGCAGTTCTTC. Its translation is CASSLETTNNEQFF. Combining the CDR3 with reference TRBV7-6 and TRBJ2-1 gives the whole variable domain GAGVSQSPRYKVTKRGQDVALRCDPISGHVSLYWYRQALGQGPEFLTYFNYEAQQDKSGLPNDRFSAERPEGSISTLTIQRTEQRDSAMYRCASSLETTNNEQFFGPGTRLTVL.

The V gene is TRBV27, the J gene TRBJ2-7, with a possible D match to TRBD2 (5 bases). V was clipped by 5 bases and J by 6 bases, with 20 bases between them. CDR1 and CDR2 from the germline V gene are MNHEY and SMNVEV (reference sequence). The CDR3 runs to 15 residues. The CDR3, as DNA: TGTGCCAGCAGTGACTATACCAAACCTTCATCCGAGCAGTACTTC. Translation: CASSDYTKPSSEQYF.

This chain joins TRBV15 and TRBJ2-1, with 8 nucleotides matching TRBD2. The germline V gene has CDR1 LNHNV and CDR2 YYDKDF (reference sequence). CDR3 length: 16 residues. V lost 3 bases and J lost 3; bases outside the gene matches: 7. The CDR3 reads CATSRLGAGDYNEQFF. For the CDR3, the DNA is TGTGCCACCAGCAGGTTAGGAGCGGGAGACTACAATGAGCAGTTCTTC.

This sequence joins TRBV6-5 and TRBJ1-6; tentative D call: TRBD1 (5 bases). Germline CDR1 is MNHEY and CDR2 is SVGAGI. Trimming took 5 bases from V and 8 from J, leaving 16 bases between them. This CDR3 region has 15 residues. The CDR3 bases are TGTGCCAGCAGTAACGGGGGGTCGTTCCATTCACCCCTCCACTTT. Protein sequence: CASSNGGSFHSPLHF.

In its sample, this clone was seen a few times. This rearrangement joins TRBV6-5 to TRBJ2-1; 7 positions agree with TRBD2. With V trimmed by 6 bases and J by 6 bases, 8 bases remained unmatched. Germline CDR1 reads MNHEY; CDR2 reads SVGAGI. There are 14 residues in the CDR3. The CDR3 sequence: CASRPGTIGNEQFF. As DNA, the CDR3 is TGTGCCAGCAGGCCCGGGACTATAGGCAATGAGCAGTTCTTC.

The chain recombines TRBV5-6 with TRBJ2-7; 9 bases are a match to TRBD1. In germline, CDR1 is SGHDT, CDR2 YYEEEE. This CDR3 is 15 amino acids long. Trimming at V came to 0 bases and at J to 4 bases, leaving 5 bases not matched to a gene. The CDR3 bases are TGTGCCAGCAGCTTGGATGAGACAGGGGGTTACGAGCAGTACTTC. As protein: CASSLDETGGYEQYF.

This clone was observed a handful of times. J is TRBJ2-5 and V is TRBV19; a weak D match, TRBD1 (5 bases). Trimming stripped 6 bases from V and 5 bases from J, with 19 bases between. The length of the CDR3 is 15 residues. In germline, CDR1 is LNHDA, CDR2 SQIVND (reference sequence). This CDR3 reads CASSSSRVRRETQYF. CDR3 bases: TGTGCCAGTAGCTCCTCCAGGGTCCGGCGGGAGACCCAGTACTTC.

The chain links TRBV5-1 to TRBJ2-5; 11 bases map to TRBD1. The CDR3 is 15 amino acids. Trimming cost V 4 bases and J 5 bases; bases outside gene matches: 7. Germline CDR1 and CDR2: SGHRS and YFSETQ. The DNA of the CDR3 is TGCGCCAGCAGCCGATTTGGACAGGGGGCTGAGACCCAGTACTTC. Its translation is CASSRFGQGAETQYF.

The chain recombines TRBV25-1 with TRBJ2-3; 9 positions match TRBD2. This CDR3 region has 17 residues. The trim removed 4 bases at V and 0 bases at J, leaving 8 bases unmatched. Per the germline V gene, CDR1 is MGHDK and CDR2 is SYGVNS. DNA of the CDR3: TGTGCCAGCAGTGCCCCGACTAGCGGTCATAGCACAGATACGCAGTATTTT. It is translated as CASSAPTSGHSTDTQYF. Full variable domain (remainder filled in from reference TRBV25-1 and TRBJ2-3): EADIYQTPRYLVIGTGKKITLECSQTMGHDKMYWYQQDPGMELHLIHYSYGVNSTEKGDLSSESTVSRIRTEHFPLTLESARPSHTSQYLCASSAPTSGHSTDTQYFGPGTRLTVL.

The CDR3 DNA reads as TGTGCCAGCAGCGTCCTGGACAGGGCAGCGAACACTGAAGCTTTCTTT. Its translation: CASSVLDRAANTEAFF. The rearrangement joins TRBV9 to TRBJ1-1, with 8 bases lining up with TRBD1. The CDR3 loop spans 16 amino acids. Germline CDR1 reads SGDLS; CDR2 reads YYNGEE. The ends lost 2 bases at V and 1 base at J; junction bases unmatched: 7. Combining the CDR3 with reference TRBV9 and TRBJ1-1 gives the whole variable domain DSGVTQTPKHLITATGQRVTLRCSPRSGDLSVYWYQQSLDQGLQFLIQYYNGEERAKGNILERFSAQQFPDLHSELNLSSLELGDSALYFCASSVLDRAANTEAFFGQGTRLTVV.

The J gene is TRBJ2-5, the V gene TRBV7-2; the D is unclear. Near its end, the DNA agrees better with TRBJ2-7, so the J call may be wrong. CDR3 size: 13 residues. Per germline, CDR1 SGHTA and CDR2 FQGNSA. CDR3 protein: CASSLSLNYEQYF. The CDR3 bases are TGTGCCAGCAGCTTGTCACTAAACTACGAGCAGTACTTC.

This chain links TRBV7-9 with TRBJ2-5, with D possibly TRBD1 on 6 matching bases. This CDR3 has 14 residues. Germline CDR1 and CDR2: SEHNR and FQNEAQ (reference sequence). The V and J ends lost 6 bases and 4 bases respectively, with 15 bases between them. The CDR3 protein is CASRPAQGRETQYF. In nucleotides, the CDR3 is TGTGCCAGCAGACCCGCCCAGGGGCGAGAGACCCAGTACTTC.

The chain recombines TRBV6-5 with TRBJ1-6, with D maybe TRBD1 (6 bases). This CDR3 contains 13 residues. V gave up 11 bases and J gave up 10 bases, with 18 bases separating them. Germline loops: CDR1 MNHEY, CDR2 SVGAGI. CDR3 sequence reads: CASTGGPRSPLHF. CDR3 DNA: TGTGCCTCGACCGGGGGGCCTCGGTCACCCCTCCACTTT.

The chain employs TRBV15 and TRBJ1-1, with D unresolved. This CDR3 contains 13 residues. Trimming removed 0 bases from V and 6 bases from J, with 8 bases in between. Looked up from germline, CDR1 is LNHNV and CDR2 is YYDKDF (reference sequence). The CDR3 sequence: CATSRDSGAEAFF. DNA for the CDR3: TGTGCCACCAGCAGAGATAGCGGGGCTGAAGCTTTCTTT.

This chain uses TRBV27 with TRBJ2-3, with a weak D call TRBD2 (5 bases). Trimming left V 10 bases short and J 2 bases short, with 22 bases between. This CDR3 contains 16 residues. Germline loops: CDR1 MNHEY, CDR2 SMNVEV (reference sequence). In DNA, the CDR3 is TGTGCCACCTCCCCGGACGTGACGGGAAACACAGATACGCAGTATTTT. Protein: CATSPDVTGNTDTQYF.

The chain carries TRBV11-1 and TRBJ1-3; D might be TRBD1 (5 bases). Germline CDR1 reads SGHAT; CDR2 reads FQDESV (reference sequence). Trimming removed 3 bases from V and 4 bases from J, with 10 bases in between. The CDR3 loop spans 14 amino acids. This CDR3 is CASSFQGLGNTIYF. As DNA, the CDR3 is TGTGCCAGCAGCTTCCAGGGTCTCGGAAACACCATATATTTT.

This CDR3 reads CASSELVRLAGGEQYF. In nucleotides, the CDR3 is TGTGCCAGCAGTGAATTGGTAAGACTAGCGGGAGGCGAGCAGTACTTC. The chain combines TRBV6-1 with TRBJ2-7; TRBD2 aligns across 13 bases. The J segment lost 6 bases and the V segment lost 2 bases, leaving 7 bases of the junction unmatched. The V gene's germline CDR1 is MNHNS and CDR2 SASEGT. The CDR3 has 16 residues.

The sample holds one count of this clone. The chain employs TRBV27 and TRBJ1-5; tentatively, D is TRBD1 (6 bases). This CDR3 spans 15 amino acids. The germline gives CDR1 MNHEY, CDR2 SMNVEV (reference sequence). The V end lost 5 bases, the J end lost 7 bases, and 18 bases lay between the germline ends. The CDR3 coding sequence is TGTGCCAGCAGTCGATCCTACAGGGCACGGCAGCCCCAGCATTTT. The encoded protein is CASSRSYRARQPQHF.

This sequence joins TRBV30 and TRBJ2-1, with TRBD2 identical over 11 bases. The CDR3 contains 14 residues. The germline V gene has CDR1 GTSNPN and CDR2 SVGIG (reference sequence). The V segment lost 6 bases and the J segment 9 bases; nucleotides outside the gene matches: 10. The CDR3 sequence is CACETSGIRGEQFF. The CDR3 bases are TGTGCCTGTGAGACTAGCGGGATTCGAGGTGAGCAGTTCTTC.

DNA for the CDR3: TGTGCCAGCAGTCCGTACCTAGTTGGTTACGAGCAGTACTTC. Translating it yields CASSPYLVGYEQYF. The rearrangement links TRBV27 to TRBJ2-7, with unresolved D. V shed 5 bases and J shed 4 bases, with 15 bases lying between them. The CDR3 extends over 14 amino acids. Germline loops: CDR1 MNHEY, CDR2 SMNVEV (reference sequence).

V gene TRBV7-6 combines with J gene TRBJ2-1; D is unclear. The V end was cut by 5 bases, the J end by 6 bases, with 8 bases between. This CDR3 is 12 amino acids long. The germline gives CDR1 SGHVS, CDR2 FNYEAQ. In nucleotides, the CDR3 is TGTGCCAGCAGCCGAGAAATCAATGAGCAGTTCTTC. Translating it yields CASSREINEQFF.

The chain links TRBV5-4 to TRBJ2-5, with D possibly matching TRBD2 (5 bases). Trimming removed 4 bases at V and 2 bases at J, with 9 bases between. CDR1 is SGHNT and CDR2 is YYREEE in the germline V gene (reference sequence). The CDR3 contains 13 residues. Here the CDR3 DNA reads TGTGCCAGCAGCGGCGGACTGCAAGAGACCCAGTACTTC. It yields the protein CASSGGLQETQYF.

The J gene is TRBJ2-7, the V gene TRBV7-8, with TRBD1 matching over 9 bases. CDR3 size: 13 residues. Germline V lookup: CDR1 SGHVS, CDR2 FQNEAQ. V shed 5 bases and J 7 bases; nucleotides not matched to a gene: 6. CDR3 in amino acids: CASSTGQGTEQYF. The CDR3 DNA is TGTGCCAGCAGCACTGGACAGGGGACGGAGCAGTACTTC.

The chain combines TRBV5-1 with TRBJ2-1; 9 bases agree with TRBD1. Unmatched junction bases numbered 9, after V lost 2 bases and J lost 9 bases. In germline, CDR1 is SGHRS, CDR2 YFSETQ. The CDR3 contains 15 residues. The CDR3 nucleotides are TGCGCCAGCAGCTTAACACAGGGGGCCGGTAGTGAGCAGTTCTTC. Its translation is CASSLTQGAGSEQFF.

The V gene is TRBV5-1, the J gene TRBJ2-7, with D perhaps TRBD2 (5 bases). Germline CDR1 reads SGHRS; CDR2 reads YFSETQ. With 0 bases removed from V and 0 bases from J, the gap between germline ends came to 7 bases. The CDR3 totals 14 residues. CDR3 in DNA: TGCGCCAGCAGCTTGGTGGGAGACTCCTACGAGCAGTACTTC. This gives the protein CASSLVGDSYEQYF.

The genes are TRBV2 and TRBJ2-7; a possible D gene is TRBD1 (7 bases). V lost 1 base and J lost 1, with 20 bases in between. Germline V gene lookup returns CDR1 SNHLY and CDR2 FYNNEI. The CDR3 totals 18 residues. The DNA of the CDR3 is TGTGCCAGCAGTGAAGTGAAGCGGGCCGACAGGGCTTCCTACGAGCAGTACTTC. It codes for CASSEVKRADRASYEQYF.

About this clone: At one boundary the junction diverges from the germline segment, which might be a read error. The V and J genes are TRBV18 and TRBJ2-1, with 10 bases aligning to TRBD1. The CDR3 extends over 11 amino acids. Germline CDR1 KGHSH, CDR2 LQKENI. CDR3 residues: CASSPRDRGLF. CDR3 in DNA: TGTGCCAGCTCACCAAGGGACAGGGGCCTCTTC.